These T cell receptor beta chains were read from a single sample in a study of chemoradiotherapy in HPV16-positive cancers. Using immunoSEQ multiplex PCR, the repertoire was profiled, and TCRdb retains in-frame clones only, with some absent. This table has some 9,300 clones, more than 75% appearing once. The sequenced sample was blood, obtained from a patient who underwent chemoradiotherapy. These receptors came from a human donor with HPV-associated anogenital cancer. The conserved cysteine and the conserved F or W are not part of the CDR3 here. The order of the fields is V gene, CDR3 protein.

>TRBV7-9
ASSLTGTTNTGELF
>TRBV11-3
ASSQPPRLEAF
>TRBV7-2
ASSLGAYNSPLH
>TRBV2
ASSDGQGNTEAF
>TRBV5-1
ASSLVADSGRETQY
>TRBV5-4
ASSLEAGSTDTQY
>TRBV5-4
ASSPGTGTMTGYT
>TRBV19
ASSIGQVTTEAF
>TRBV2
ASSVSGGAGETQY
>TRBV13
ASSLTAGTYNEQF
>TRBV11-2
ASSLGAGGSTDTQY
>TRBV27
ASSPVESYYYYGYT
>TRBV29-1
SVGLGMNTEAF
>TRBV6-5
ASKEGGPYEQY
>TRBV6-5
ASKGDFYNEQF
>TRBV5-3
ARSLLRQPESSYEQY
>TRBV7-6
ASSQGQDNEQF
>TRBV7-2
ASSVTSGFYEQY
>TRBV5-6
ASSALQETQY
>TRBV5-4
ASSPGHIGATDTQY
>TRBV30
AWSRGRAMNTEAF
>TRBV9
ASSVGGGQYEQY
>TRBV10-3
ATKPRGIYNEQF
>TRBV4-3
ASSQASDTQY
>TRBV10-3
AISEAGLAGGNEQF
>TRBV5-1
ASSWGAGVSYEQY
>TRBV9
ASSLGTGTNEKLF
>TRBV19
ASSRTGGNSPLH
>TRBV7-9
ASSWAGQDQPQH